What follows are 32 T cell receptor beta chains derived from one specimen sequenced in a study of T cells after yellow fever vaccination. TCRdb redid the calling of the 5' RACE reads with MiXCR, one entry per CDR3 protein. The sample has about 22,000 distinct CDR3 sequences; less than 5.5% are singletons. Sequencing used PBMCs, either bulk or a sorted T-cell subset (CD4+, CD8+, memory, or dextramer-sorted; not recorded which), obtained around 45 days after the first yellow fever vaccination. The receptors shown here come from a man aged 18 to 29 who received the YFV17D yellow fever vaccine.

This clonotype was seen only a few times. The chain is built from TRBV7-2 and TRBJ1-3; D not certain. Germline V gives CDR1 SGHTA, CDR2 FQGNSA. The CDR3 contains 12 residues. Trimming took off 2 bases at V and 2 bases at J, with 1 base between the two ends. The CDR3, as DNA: TGTGCCAGCAGCTTAACTGGAAACACCATATATTTT. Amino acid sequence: CASSLTGNTIYF.

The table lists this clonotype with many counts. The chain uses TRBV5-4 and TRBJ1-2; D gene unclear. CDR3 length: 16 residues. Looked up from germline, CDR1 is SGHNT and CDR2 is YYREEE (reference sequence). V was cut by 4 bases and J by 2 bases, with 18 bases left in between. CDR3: CASSGASRPLNYGYTF. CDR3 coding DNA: TGTGCCAGCAGCGGAGCCAGCCGGCCCCTGAACTATGGCTACACCTTC.

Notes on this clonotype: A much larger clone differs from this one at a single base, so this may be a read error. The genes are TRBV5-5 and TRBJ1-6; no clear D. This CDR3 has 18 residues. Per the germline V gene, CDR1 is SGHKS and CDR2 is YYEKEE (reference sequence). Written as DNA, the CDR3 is TGTGCCAGCAACTTGGGCCACGTCTCCCGTGGATATAATTCACCCCTCCACTTT. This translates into CASNLGHVSRGYNSPLHF. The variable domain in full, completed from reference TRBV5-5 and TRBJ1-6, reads DAGVTQSPTHLIKTRGQQVTLRCSPISGHKSVSWYQQVLGQGPQFIFQYYEKEERGRGNFPDRFSARQFPNYSSELNVNALLLGDSALYLCASNLGHVSRGYNSPLHFGNGTRLTVT.

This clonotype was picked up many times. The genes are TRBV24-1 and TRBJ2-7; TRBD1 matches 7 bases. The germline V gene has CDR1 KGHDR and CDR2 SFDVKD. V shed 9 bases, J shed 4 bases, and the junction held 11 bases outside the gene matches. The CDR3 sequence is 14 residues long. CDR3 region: CATPGQTSTYEQYV. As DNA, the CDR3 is TGTGCCACCCCGGGACAGACCTCCACTTACGAGCAGTACGTC.

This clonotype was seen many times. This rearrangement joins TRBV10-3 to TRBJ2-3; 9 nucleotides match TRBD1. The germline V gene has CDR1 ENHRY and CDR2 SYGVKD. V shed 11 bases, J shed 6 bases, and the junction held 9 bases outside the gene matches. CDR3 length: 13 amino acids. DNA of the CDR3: TGTGCCCCCCGGGACAGGGAAAAGGATACGCAGTATTTT. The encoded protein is CAPRDREKDTQYF.

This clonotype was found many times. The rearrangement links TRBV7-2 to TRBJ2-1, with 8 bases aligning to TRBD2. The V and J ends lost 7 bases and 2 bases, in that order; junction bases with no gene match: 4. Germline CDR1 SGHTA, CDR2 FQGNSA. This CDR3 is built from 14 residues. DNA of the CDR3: TGTGCCAGCAAGCCCGGGGGGGCCTACAATGAGCAGTTCTTC. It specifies CASKPGGAYNEQFF.

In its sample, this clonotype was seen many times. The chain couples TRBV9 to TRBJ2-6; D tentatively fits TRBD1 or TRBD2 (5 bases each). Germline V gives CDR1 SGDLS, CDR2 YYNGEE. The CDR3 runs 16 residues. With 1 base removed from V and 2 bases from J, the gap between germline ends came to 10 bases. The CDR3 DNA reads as TGTGCCAGCAGCGTACAGGGAGATGCTGGGGCCAACGTCCTGACTTTC. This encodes CASSVQGDAGANVLTF.

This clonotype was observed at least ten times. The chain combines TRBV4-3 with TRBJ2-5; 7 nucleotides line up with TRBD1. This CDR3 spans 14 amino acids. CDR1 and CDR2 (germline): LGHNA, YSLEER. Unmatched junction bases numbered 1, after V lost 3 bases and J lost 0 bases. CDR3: CASSQGQYQETQYF. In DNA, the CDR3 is TGCGCCAGCAGCCAGGGACAGTACCAAGAGACCCAGTACTTC.

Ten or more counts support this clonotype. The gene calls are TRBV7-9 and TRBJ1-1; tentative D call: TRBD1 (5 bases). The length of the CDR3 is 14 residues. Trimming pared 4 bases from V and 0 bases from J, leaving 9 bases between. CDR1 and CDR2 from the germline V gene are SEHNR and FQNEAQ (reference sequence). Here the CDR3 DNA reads TGTGCCAGCAGCTGGTGGGGACTGAACACTGAAGCTTTCTTT. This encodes CASSWWGLNTEAFF.

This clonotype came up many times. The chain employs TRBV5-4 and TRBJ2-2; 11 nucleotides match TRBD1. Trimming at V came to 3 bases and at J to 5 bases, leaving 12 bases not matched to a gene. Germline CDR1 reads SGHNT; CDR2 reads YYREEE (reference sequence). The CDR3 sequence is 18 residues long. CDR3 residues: CASSSMISDRGRTGELFF. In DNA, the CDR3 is TGTGCCAGCAGCTCAATGATTTCGGACAGGGGGCGAACCGGGGAGCTGTTTTTT.

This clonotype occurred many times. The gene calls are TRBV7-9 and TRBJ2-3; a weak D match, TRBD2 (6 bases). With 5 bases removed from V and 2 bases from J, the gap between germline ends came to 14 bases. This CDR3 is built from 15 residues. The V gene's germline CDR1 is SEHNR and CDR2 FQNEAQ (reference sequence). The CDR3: CASSVRGLITDTQYF. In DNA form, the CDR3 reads TGTGCCAGCAGCGTACGGGGACTCATCACAGATACGCAGTATTTT.

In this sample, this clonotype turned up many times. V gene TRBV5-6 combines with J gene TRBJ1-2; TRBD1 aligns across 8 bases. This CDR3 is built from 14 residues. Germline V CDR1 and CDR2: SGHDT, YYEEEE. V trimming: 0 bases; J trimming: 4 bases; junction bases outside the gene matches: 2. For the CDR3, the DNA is TGTGCCAGCAGCTTGGCAGGGGGCGGCTATGGCTACACCTTC. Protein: CASSLAGGGYGYTF. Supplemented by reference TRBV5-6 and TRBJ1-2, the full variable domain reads DAGVTQSPTHLIKTRGQQVTLRCSPKSGHDTVSWYQQALGQGPQFIFQYYEEEERQRGNFPDRFSGHQFPNYSSELNVNALLLGDSALYLCASSLAGGGYGYTFGSGTRLTVV.

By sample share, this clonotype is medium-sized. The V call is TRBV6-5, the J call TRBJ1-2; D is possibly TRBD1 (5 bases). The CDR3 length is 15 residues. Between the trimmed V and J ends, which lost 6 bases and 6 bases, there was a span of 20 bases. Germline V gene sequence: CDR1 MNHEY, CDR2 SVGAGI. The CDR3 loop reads CASSLYTGTPNGYTF. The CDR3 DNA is TGTGCCAGCAGCCTATACACCGGGACCCCTAATGGCTACACCTTC.

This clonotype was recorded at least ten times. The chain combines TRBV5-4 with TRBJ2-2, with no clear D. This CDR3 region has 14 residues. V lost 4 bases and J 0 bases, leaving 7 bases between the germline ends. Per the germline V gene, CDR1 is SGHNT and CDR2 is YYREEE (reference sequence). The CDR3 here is CASSPKANTGELFF. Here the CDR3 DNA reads TGTGCCAGCAGCCCAAAAGCGAACACCGGGGAGCTGTTTTTT.

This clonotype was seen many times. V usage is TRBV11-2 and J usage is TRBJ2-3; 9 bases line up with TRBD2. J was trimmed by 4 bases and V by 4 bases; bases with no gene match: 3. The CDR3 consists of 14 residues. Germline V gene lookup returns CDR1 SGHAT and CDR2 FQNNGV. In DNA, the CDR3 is TGTGCCAGCAGCTCGACTAGCGGTTCAGATACGCAGTATTTT. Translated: CASSSTSGSDTQYF.

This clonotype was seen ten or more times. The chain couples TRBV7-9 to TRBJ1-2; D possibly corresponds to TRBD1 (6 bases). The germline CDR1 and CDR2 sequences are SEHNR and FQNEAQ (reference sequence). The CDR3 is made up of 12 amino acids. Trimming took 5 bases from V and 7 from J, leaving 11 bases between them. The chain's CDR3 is CASSLEGGGYTF. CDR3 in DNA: TGTGCCAGCAGCCTCGAAGGGGGTGGCTACACCTTC.

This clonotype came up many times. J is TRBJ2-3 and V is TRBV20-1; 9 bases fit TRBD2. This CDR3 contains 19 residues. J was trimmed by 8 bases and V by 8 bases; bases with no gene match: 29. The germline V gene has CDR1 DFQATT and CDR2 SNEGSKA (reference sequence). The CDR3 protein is CSLEGPSFLSGGSGGTQYF. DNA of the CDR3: TGCAGTCTAGAGGGTCCATCGTTCTTGAGCGGGGGGTCAGGGGGTACGCAGTATTTT.

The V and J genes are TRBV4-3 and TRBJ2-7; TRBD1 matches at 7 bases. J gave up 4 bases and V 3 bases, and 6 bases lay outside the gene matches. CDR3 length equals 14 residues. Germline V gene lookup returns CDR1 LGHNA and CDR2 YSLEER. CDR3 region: CASSQARQGYEQYF. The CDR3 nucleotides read TGCGCCAGCAGCCAGGCTCGACAGGGATACGAGCAGTACTTC.

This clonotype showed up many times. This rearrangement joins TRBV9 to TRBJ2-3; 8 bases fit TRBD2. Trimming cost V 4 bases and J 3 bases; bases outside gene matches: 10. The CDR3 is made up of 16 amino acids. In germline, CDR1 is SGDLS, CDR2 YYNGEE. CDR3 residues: CASSTYRGGRTDTQYF. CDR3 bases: TGTGCCAGCAGCACCTATCGGGGGGGGCGGACAGATACGCAGTATTTT. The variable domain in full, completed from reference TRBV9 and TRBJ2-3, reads DSGVTQTPKHLITATGQRVTLRCSPRSGDLSVYWYQQSLDQGLQFLIQYYNGEERAKGNILERFSAQQFPDLHSELNLSSLELGDSALYFCASSTYRGGRTDTQYFGPGTRLTVL.

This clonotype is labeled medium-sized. DNA of the CDR3: TGCAGTGCTAGAGATTTGCCGGGTAATCAGCCCCAGCATTTT. Its translation is CSARDLPGNQPQHF. The rearrangement uses TRBV20-1 and TRBJ1-5; D is ambiguous. The CDR3 runs to 14 residues. CDR1 DFQATT and CDR2 SNEGSKA come from the germline V gene (reference sequence). V shed 0 bases and J shed 4 bases, with 10 bases lying between them.

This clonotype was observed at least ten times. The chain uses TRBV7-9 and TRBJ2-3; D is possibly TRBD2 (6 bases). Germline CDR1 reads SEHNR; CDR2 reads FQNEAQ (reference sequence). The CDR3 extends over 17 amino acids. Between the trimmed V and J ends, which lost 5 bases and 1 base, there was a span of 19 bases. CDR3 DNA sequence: TGTGCCAGCAGCGGTCGGGACTTGCGGTCGGGCACAGATACGCAGTATTTT. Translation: CASSGRDLRSGTDTQYF.

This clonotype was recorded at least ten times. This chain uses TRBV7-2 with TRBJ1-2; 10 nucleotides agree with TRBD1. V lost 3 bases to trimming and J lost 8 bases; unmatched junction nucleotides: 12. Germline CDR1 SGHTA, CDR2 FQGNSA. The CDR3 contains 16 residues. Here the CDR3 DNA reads TGTGCCAGCAGCTTCACTTACCAGGGACAGGGGAACGGCTACACCTTC. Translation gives CASSFTYQGQGNGYTF. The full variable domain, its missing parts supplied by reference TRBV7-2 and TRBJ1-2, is GAGVSQSPSNKVTEKGKDVELRCDPISGHTALYWYRQSLGQGLEFLIYFQGNSAPDKSGLPSDRFSAERTGGSVSTLTIQRTQQEDSAVYLCASSFTYQGQGNGYTFGSGTRLTVV.

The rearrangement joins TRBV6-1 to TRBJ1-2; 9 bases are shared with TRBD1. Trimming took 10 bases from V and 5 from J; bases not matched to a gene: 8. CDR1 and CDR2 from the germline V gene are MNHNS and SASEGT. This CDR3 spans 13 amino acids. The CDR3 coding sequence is TGTGCCACTTCCCCCGGACAGGGGTATGGCTACACCTTC. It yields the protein CATSPGQGYGYTF.

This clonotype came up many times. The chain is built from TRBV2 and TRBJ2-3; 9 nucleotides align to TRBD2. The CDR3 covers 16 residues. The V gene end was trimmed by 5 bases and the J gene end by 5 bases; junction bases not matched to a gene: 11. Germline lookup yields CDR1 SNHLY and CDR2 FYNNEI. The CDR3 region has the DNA TGTGCCAGCAGTACCCCGGGGCGGGGGGGAAGAGATACGCAGTATTTT. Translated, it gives CASSTPGRGGRDTQYF.

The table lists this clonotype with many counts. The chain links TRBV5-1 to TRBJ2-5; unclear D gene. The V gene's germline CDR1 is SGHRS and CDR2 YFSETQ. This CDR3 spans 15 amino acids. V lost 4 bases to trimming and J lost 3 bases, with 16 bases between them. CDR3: CASSPAPRTEETQYF. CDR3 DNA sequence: TGCGCCAGCAGCCCGGCGCCCCGGACGGAAGAGACCCAGTACTTC. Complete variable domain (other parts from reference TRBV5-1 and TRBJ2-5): KAGVTQTPRYLIKTRGQQVTLSCSPISGHRSVSWYQQTPGQGLQFLFEYFSETQRNKGNFPGRFSGRQFSNSRSEMNVSTLELGDSALYLCASSPAPRTEETQYFGPGTRLLVL.

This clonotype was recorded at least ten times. The CDR3 is CASSLVNSPLHF. The CDR3 bases are TGTGCCAGCAGCTTAGTTAATTCACCCCTCCACTTT. The rearrangement links TRBV11-2 to TRBJ1-6; D unresolved. CDR1 is SGHAT and CDR2 is FQNNGV in the germline V gene. The V end was cut by 1 base, the J end by 6 bases, with 1 base between. The CDR3 is 12 residues long.

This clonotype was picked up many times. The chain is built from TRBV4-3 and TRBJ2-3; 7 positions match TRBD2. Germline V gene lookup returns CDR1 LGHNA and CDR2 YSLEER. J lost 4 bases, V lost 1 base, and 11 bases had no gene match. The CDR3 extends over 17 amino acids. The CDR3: CASSQGGGGFSADTQYF. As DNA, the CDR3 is TGCGCCAGCAGCCAAGGGGGCGGGGGATTTTCGGCAGATACGCAGTATTTT.

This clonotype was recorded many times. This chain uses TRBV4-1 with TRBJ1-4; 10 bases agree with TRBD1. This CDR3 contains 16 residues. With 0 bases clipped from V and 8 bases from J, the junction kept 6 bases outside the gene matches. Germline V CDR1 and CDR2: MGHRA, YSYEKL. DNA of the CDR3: TGCGCCAGCAGCCAAGATCCCGGGACAGGGGCGGAAAAACTGTTTTTT. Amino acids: CASSQDPGTGAEKLFF.

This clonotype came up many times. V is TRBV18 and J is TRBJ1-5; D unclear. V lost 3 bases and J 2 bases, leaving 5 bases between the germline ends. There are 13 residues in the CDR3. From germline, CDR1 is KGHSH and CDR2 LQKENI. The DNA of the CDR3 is TGTGCCAGCTCACCTGCCGGCAATCAGCCCCAGCATTTT. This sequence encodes CASSPAGNQPQHF.

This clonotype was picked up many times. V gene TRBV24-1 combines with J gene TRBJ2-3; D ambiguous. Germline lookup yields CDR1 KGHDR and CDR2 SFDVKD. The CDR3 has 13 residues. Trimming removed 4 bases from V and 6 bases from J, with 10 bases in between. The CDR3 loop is CATSEPASDTQYF. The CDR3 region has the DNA TGTGCCACCAGTGAGCCAGCCTCGGATACGCAGTATTTT.

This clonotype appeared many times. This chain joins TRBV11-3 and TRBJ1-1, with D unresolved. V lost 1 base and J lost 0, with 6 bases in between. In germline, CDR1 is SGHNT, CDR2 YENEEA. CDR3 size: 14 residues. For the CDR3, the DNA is TGTGCCAGCAGCTTAGGACGGATGAACACTGAAGCTTTCTTT. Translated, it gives CASSLGRMNTEAFF.

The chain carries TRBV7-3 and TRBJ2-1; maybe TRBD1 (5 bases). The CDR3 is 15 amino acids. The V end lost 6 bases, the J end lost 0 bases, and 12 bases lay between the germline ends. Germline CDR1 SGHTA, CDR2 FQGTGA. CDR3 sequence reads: CASRGHISSYNEQFF. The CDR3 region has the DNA TGTGCCAGCAGGGGGCACATCAGCTCCTACAATGAGCAGTTCTTC.